This TCR beta chain originates from a study of T cell clonotyping in hematopoietic cell transplantation. As regards this clone: What it binds is unknown.

Assay: immunoSEQ multiplex PCR; the TCRdb copy retains only in-frame clones and omits some. The sample includes some 29,000 clones, 80% to 95% of them seen just once. General observations from the study: Recipient TCR diversity dropped after transplant; expanded clonotypes rose from day 30 to 180.

Trimming left V 5 bases short and J 5 bases short, with 15 bases between. CDR3 length equals 15 residues. Germline V gives CDR1 SGHNT, CDR2 YENEEA. The chain couples TRBV11-3 to TRBJ2-2; a possible D gene is TRBD2 (6 bases). The specimen comprised PBMCs, sampled 100 days after allogeneic stem cell transplant. The source of this sequence is a female patient in her forties or fifties who had an allogeneic stem cell transplant from a related donor, so the T cells may come from the graft donor. Some clones in this sample may be carry-over from other donors' samples. The CDR3 loop is CASSPRRGQTGELFF. CDR3 nucleotide sequence: TGTGCCAGCAGCCCTAGGCGGGGCCAGACCGGGGAGCTGTTTTTT.